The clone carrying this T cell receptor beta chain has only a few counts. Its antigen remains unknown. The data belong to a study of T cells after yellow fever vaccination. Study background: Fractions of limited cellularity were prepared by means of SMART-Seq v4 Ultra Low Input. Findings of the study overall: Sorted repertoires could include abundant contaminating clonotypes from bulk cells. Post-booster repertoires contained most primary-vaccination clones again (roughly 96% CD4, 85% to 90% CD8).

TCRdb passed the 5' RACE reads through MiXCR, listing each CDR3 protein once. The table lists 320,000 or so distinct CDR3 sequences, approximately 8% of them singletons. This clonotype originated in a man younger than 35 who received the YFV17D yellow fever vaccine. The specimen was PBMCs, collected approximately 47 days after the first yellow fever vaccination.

The CDR3 spells CASSPTANIYEQYF. The CDR3 DNA reads TGTGCCAGCAGTCCGACAGCTAATATTTACGAGCAGTACTTC. The chain is built from TRBV6-1 and TRBJ2-7; a possible D gene is TRBD1 (5 bases). Per germline, CDR1 MNHNS and CDR2 SASEGT. Trimming took off 5 bases at V and 4 bases at J, with 15 bases between the two ends. The CDR3 runs to 14 residues.